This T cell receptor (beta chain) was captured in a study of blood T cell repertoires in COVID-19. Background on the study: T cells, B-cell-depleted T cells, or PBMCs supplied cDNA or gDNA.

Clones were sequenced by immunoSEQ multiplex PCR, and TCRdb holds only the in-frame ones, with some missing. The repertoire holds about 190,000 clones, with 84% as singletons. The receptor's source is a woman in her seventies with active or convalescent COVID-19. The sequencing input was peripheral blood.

Written as DNA, the CDR3 is TGCGCCAGCAGCCCACGGACAGACTATAATTCACCCCTCCACTTT. It encodes CASSPRTDYNSPLHF. This sequence joins TRBV5-1 and TRBJ1-6; the D gene is possibly TRBD1 (6 bases). The CDR3 is 15 amino acids. CDR1 is SGHRS and CDR2 is YFSETQ in the germline V gene. The V gene lost 4 bases and the J gene lost 3 bases, with 11 bases spanning the gap.